This TCR beta chain was recorded in a study of blood T cell repertoires in COVID-19. Study-level background: COVID-19 samples collected from the United States, Italy and Spain covered acute and convalescent phases. Sources were T cells, B-cell-depleted T cells, or PBMCs; the material itself was cDNA or gDNA.

Germline CDR1 reads MDHEN; CDR2 reads SYDVKM. The CDR3 is 16 residues long. The junction had 11 bases not matched to a gene; V was cut back by 6 bases and J by 3 bases. This clone has a single count. Original processing notes: Amplification with reference gene primers provided the estimates of nucleated cell counts. Measured with immunoSEQ multiplex PCR; TCRdb has only the in-frame clones, and not every one. V and J calls plus clone size are reproduced from that table; the DNA served to infer D and trimming. The sample lists about 58,000 clones, more than 75% occurring once. The chain combines TRBV28 with TRBJ1-1; 9 nucleotides align to TRBD1. The clonotype was recovered from a man aged 35 to 55 with active COVID-19. Sequenced material: peripheral blood. CDR3: CASSIPPGQGDTEAFF. CDR3 coding DNA: TGTGCCAGCAGCATACCCCCGGGACAGGGTGACACTGAAGCTTTCTTT.